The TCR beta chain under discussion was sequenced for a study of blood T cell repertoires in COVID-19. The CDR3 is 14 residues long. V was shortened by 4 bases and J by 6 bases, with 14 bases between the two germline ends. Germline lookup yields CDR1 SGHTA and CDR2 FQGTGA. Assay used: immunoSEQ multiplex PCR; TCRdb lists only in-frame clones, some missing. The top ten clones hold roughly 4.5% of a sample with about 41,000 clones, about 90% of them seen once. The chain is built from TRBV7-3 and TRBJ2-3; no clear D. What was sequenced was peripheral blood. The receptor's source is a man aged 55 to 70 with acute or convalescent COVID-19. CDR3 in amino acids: CASSSSGPPDTQYF. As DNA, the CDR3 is TGTGCCAGCAGCTCCTCTGGGCCTCCGGATACGCAGTATTTT.